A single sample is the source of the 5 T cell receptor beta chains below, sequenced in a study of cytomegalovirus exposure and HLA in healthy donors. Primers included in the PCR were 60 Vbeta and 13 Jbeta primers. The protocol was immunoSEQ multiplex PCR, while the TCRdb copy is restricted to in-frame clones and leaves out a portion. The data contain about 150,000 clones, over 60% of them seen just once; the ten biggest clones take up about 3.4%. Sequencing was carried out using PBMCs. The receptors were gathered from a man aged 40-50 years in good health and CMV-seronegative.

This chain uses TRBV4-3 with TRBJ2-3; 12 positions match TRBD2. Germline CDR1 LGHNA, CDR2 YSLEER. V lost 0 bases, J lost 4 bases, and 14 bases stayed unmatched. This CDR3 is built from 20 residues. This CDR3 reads CASSQEGGLAGGPHPDTQYF. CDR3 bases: TGCGCCAGCAGCCAAGAAGGGGGGCTAGCGGGAGGGCCCCATCCAGATACGCAGTATTTT.

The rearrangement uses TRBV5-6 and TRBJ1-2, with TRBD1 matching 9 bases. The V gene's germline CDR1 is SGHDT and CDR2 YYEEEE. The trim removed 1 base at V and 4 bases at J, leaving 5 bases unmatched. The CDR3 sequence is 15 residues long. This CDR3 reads CASSLYGTGSYGYTF. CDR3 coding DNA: TGTGCCAGCAGCTTGTATGGGACAGGGAGCTATGGCTACACCTTC.

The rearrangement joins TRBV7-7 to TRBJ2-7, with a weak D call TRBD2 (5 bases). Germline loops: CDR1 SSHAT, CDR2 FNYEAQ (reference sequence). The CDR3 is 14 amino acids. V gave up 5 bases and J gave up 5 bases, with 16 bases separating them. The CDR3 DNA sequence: TGTGCCAGCAGCCCTAGTTTAGCAGCGGACGAGCAGTACTTC. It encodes CASSPSLAADEQYF.

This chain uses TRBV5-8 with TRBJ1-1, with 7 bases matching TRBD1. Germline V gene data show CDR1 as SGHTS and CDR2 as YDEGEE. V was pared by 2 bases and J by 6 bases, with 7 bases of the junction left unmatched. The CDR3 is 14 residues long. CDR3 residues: CASSLRQGLSEAFF. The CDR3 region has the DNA TGTGCCAGCAGCTTAAGACAGGGATTATCTGAAGCTTTCTTT.

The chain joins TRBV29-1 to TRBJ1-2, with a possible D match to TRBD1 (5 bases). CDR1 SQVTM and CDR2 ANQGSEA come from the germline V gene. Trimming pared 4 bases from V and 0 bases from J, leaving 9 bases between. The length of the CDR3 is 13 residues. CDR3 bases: TGCAGCGTTGCGGGCAGGGCTAACTATGGCTACACCTTC. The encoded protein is CSVAGRANYGYTF.